These T cell receptor beta chains were read from a single sample in a study of T cell responses to AZD1222 COVID-19 vaccine. Clones were read by immunoSEQ multiplex PCR, and TCRdb kept only the in-frame ones, dropping some. Here the sample spans 150,000 to 200,000 clones, around 90% being singletons. The sample consisted of peripheral blood, taken 28 days after the second AZD1222 dose. The receptors were gathered from an adult who received the AZD1222 COVID-19 vaccine. Each CDR3 is given with its conserved first and last residue. D genes are given only for firm matches. Rows may omit the clone size; those that give it use once, few, many or a size class.

abundance,d_gene,j_gene,len,v_gene,CDR3aa,CDR3nt
.,.,TRBJ2-7,13,TRBV10-3,CAISESGQIEQYF,TGTGCCATCAGTGAGTCTGGGCAGATCGAGCAGTACTTC
.,.,TRBJ2-5,15,TRBV5-6,CASSSTTGKGETQYF,TGTGCCAGCAGCTCGACGACAGGAAAAGGGGAGACCCAGTACTTC
.,.,TRBJ1-2,13,TRBV11-2,CASSSINSYGYTF,TGTGCCAGCAGCTCGATCAACTCGTATGGCTACACCTTC
.,TRBD2,TRBJ2-2,15,TRBV2,CATTGLAGNTGELFF,TGTGCCACCACCGGACTAGCGGGGAACACCGGGGAGCTGTTTTTT
once,.,TRBJ2-3,15,TRBV23-1,CASTRQTRWTDTQYF,TGCGCCAGCACTAGGCAGACAAGGTGGACAGATACGCAGTATTTT
.,TRBD1,TRBJ1-2,18,TRBV14,CASSQDLQGVNSDYGYTF,TGTGCCAGCAGCCAAGATCTACAGGGGGTAAATTCAGACTATGGCTACACCTTC
.,.,TRBJ2-2,13,TRBV2,CASRIKESGELFF,TGTGCCAGCAGGATAAAGGAATCCGGGGAGCTGTTTTTT
.,.,TRBJ2-7,12,TRBV6-1,CASSSEGREQYF,TGTGCCAGCAGTTCCGAAGGGCGCGAGCAGTACTTC
.,TRBD2,TRBJ2-7,14,TRBV6-5,CASRGSGVSYEQYF,TGTGCCAGCAGGGGTAGCGGGGTCTCCTACGAGCAGTACTTC
.,.,TRBJ1-4,13,TRBV30,CAWSVGGTEKLFF,TGTGCCTGGAGTGTAGGTGGGACCGAAAAACTGTTTTTT
.,TRBD1,TRBJ2-2,16,TRBV5-1,CASSLRPGQVTGELFF,TGCGCCAGCAGCTTACGTCCCGGACAGGTGACCGGGGAGCTGTTTTTT
.,.,TRBJ1-1,14,TRBV9,CASSQQFNSLEAFF,TGTGCCAGCAGCCAGCAGTTTAACAGTCTTGAAGCTTTCTTT
.,.,TRBJ2-7,12,TRBV6-6,CASNHLVGEQYF,TGTGCCAGCAACCACCTTGTCGGCGAGCAGTACTTC
.,TRBD1,TRBJ1-5,13,TRBV2,CASRPGQHQPQHF,TGTGCCAGCAGGCCGGGACAGCACCAGCCCCAGCATTTT
.,.,TRBJ1-5,16,TRBV28,CASSRWLRGAKQPQHF,TGTGCCAGCAGTCGGTGGCTTAGGGGGGCGAAGCAGCCCCAGCATTTT
.,TRBD1,TRBJ1-1,14,TRBV25-1,CASSRDRGGTEAFF,TGTGCCAGCAGTCGCGACAGGGGCGGCACTGAAGCTTTCTTT
once,TRBD2,TRBJ2-7,16,TRBV7-9,CASSHSGGGSSYEQYF,TGTGCCAGCAGCCATAGTGGCGGGGGTAGTTCCTACGAGCAGTACTTC
once,.,TRBJ1-5,16,TRBV19,CASSQVGRVGNQPQHF,TGTGCCAGTAGTCAAGTCGGTCGCGTCGGCAATCAGCCCCAGCATTTT
.,.,TRBJ1-1,14,TRBV9,CASSPPSQYTEAFF,TGTGCCAGCAGCCCCCCAAGCCAGTACACTGAAGCTTTCTTT
once,TRBD1,TRBJ2-1,14,TRBV2,CASSPGQGVNEQFF,TGTGCCAGCAGCCCGGGACAGGGGGTTAATGAGCAGTTCTTC
.,.,TRBJ1-2,13,TRBV9,CASSQQGLYGYTF,TGTGCCAGCAGCCAACAGGGCCTATATGGCTACACCTTC
.,.,TRBJ1-2,13,TRBV5-1,CASSPPSDYGYTF,TGCGCCAGTTCCCCCCCAAGCGACTATGGCTACACCTTC
once,TRBD2,TRBJ2-3,16,TRBV6-1,CASSATSSGGADTQYF,TGTGCCAGCAGTGCAACCTCTAGCGGGGGGGCAGATACGCAGTATTTT
.,.,TRBJ1-6,13,TRBV19,CASSGLGPGPLHF,TGTGCCAGTAGTGGTCTCGGGCCAGGGCCCCTCCACTTT
.,.,TRBJ1-6,14,TRBV28,CASSPPRQVMRIDF,TGTGCCAGCAGTCCCCCCAGGCAGGTAATGCGAATCGACTTT
.,TRBD1,TRBJ1-5,14,TRBV30,CAWGHTGVSQPQHF,TGTGCCTGGGGACACACAGGGGTAAGTCAGCCCCAGCATTTT
.,.,TRBJ1-5,14,TRBV18,CASSPGVGNQPQHF,TGTGCCAGCTCTCCGGGGGTGGGAAATCAGCCCCAGCATTTT
.,TRBD2,TRBJ2-1,14,TRBV7-2,CASSSGLAANEQFF,TGTGCCAGCAGCTCGGGACTAGCGGCCAATGAGCAGTTCTTC
.,.,TRBJ2-5,13,TRBV24-1,CATSGGAGETQYF,TGTGCCACCAGTGGGGGGGCTGGAGAGACCCAGTACTTC
few,TRBD2,TRBJ2-1,17,TRBV2,CASSHKRSGTSGSGSVF,TGTGCCAGCAGTCACAAAAGATCGGGGACTAGCGGGAGTGGTTCGGTCTTC
.,.,TRBJ1-3,15,TRBV5-1,CASSLAPRAGNTIYF,TGCGCCAGCAGCTTGGCTCCTAGAGCAGGAAACACCATATATTTT
.,TRBD1,TRBJ1-5,18,TRBV3-1/TRBV3-2,CASSSPNSLHRGGQPQHF,TGTGCCAGCAGCTCTCCTAACTCCCTGCACAGGGGAGGCCAGCCCCAGCATTTT
.,.,TRBJ1-5,13,TRBV10-3,CAISDGQNQPQHF,TGTGCCATCAGTGACGGACAGAATCAGCCCCAGCATTTT
once,TRBD1,TRBJ1-6,18,TRBV27,CASSFRTGTNPGNSPLHF,TGTGCCAGCAGTTTCAGGACAGGGACGAACCCAGGGAATTCACCCCTCCACTTT
.,.,TRBJ2-2,18,TRBV3-1/TRBV3-2,CASSQDVYVTSNTGELFF,TGTGCCAGCAGCCAAGATGTCTATGTCACATCGAACACCGGGGAGCTGTTTTTT
.,TRBD2,TRBJ2-7,14,TRBV27,CASSSAGGAYEQYF,TGTGCCAGCAGTTCGGCGGGAGGAGCCTACGAGCAGTACTTC
.,.,TRBJ1-1,15,TRBV7-2,CASSFGGGGATEAFF,TGTGCCAGCAGCTTCGGGGGGGGAGGGGCCACTGAAGCTTTCTTT
.,.,TRBJ1-3,15,TRBV5-4,CASSLPGVSGNTIYF,TGTGCCAGCAGCTTGCCAGGCGTCTCTGGAAACACCATATATTTT
.,.,TRBJ1-1,11,TRBV28,CASSLSGKAFF,TGTGCCAGCAGTTTATCGGGCAAGGCTTTCTTT
.,.,TRBJ1-1,13,TRBV3-1/TRBV3-2,CASSQDLAREAFF,TGTGCCAGCAGCCAAGATTTGGCCAGAGAAGCTTTCTTT
.,.,TRBJ2-1,12,TRBV24-1,CATSVGLREQFF,TGTGCCACCAGTGTGGGTCTCCGTGAGCAGTTCTTC